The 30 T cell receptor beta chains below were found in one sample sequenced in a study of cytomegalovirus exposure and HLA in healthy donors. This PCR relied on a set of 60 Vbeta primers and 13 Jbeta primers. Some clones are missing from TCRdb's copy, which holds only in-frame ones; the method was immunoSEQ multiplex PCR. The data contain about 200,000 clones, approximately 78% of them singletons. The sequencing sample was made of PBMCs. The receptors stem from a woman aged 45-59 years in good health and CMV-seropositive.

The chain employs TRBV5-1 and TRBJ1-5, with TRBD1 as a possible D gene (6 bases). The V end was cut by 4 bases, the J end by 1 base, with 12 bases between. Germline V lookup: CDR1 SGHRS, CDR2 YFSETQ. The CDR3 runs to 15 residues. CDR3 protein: CASSPTGLSNQPQHF. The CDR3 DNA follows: TGCGCCAGCAGCCCTACAGGGTTGAGCAATCAGCCCCAGCATTTT. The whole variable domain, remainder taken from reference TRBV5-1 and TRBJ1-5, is KAGVTQTPRYLIKTRGQQVTLSCSPISGHRSVSWYQQTPGQGLQFLFEYFSETQRNKGNFPGRFSGRQFSNSRSEMNVSTLELGDSALYLCASSPTGLSNQPQHFGDGTRLSIL.

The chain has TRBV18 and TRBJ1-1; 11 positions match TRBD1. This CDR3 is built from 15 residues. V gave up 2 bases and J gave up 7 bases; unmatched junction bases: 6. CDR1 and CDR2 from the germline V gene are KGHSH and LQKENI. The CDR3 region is CASSPSGTGGNEAFF. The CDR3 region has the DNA TGTGCCAGCTCACCATCCGGGACAGGGGGTAATGAAGCTTTCTTT.

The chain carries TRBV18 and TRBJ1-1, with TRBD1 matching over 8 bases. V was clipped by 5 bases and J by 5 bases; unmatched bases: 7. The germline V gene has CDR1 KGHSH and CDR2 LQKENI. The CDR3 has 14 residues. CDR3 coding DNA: TGTGCCAGCTCATCCGGACAGGGAGGTACTGAAGCTTTCTTT. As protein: CASSSGQGGTEAFF.

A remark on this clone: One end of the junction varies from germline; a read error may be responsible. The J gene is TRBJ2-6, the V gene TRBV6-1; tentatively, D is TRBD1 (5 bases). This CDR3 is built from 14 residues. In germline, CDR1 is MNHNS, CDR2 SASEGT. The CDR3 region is CASSAGSGANGLTF. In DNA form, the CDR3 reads TGTGCCAGCAGTGCCGGCTCTGGGGCCAACGGCCTGACTTTC.

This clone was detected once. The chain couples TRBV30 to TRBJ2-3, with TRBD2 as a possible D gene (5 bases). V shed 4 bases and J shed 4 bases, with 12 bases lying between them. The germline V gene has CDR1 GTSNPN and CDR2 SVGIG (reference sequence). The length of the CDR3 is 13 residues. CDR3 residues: CAWNAGLSDTQYF. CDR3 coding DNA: TGTGCCTGGAATGCCGGACTCTCAGATACGCAGTATTTT.

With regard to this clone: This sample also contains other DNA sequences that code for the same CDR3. The CDR3 DNA follows: TGTGCCAGCAGCTTAGGACAGGGAGAGGCTTTCTTT. Amino acid sequence: CASSLGQGEAFF. This chain links TRBV7-9 with TRBJ1-1; 7 bases match TRBD1. Trimming took 1 base from V and 11 from J; bases not matched to a gene: 4. CDR1 and CDR2 (germline): SEHNR, FQNEAQ (reference sequence). The CDR3 is 12 residues long.

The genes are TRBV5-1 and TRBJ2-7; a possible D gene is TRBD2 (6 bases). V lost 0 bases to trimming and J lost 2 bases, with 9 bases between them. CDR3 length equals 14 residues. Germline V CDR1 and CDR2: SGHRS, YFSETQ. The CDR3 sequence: CASSLGDFPYEQYF. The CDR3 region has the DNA TGCGCCAGCAGCTTGGGGGACTTCCCCTACGAGCAGTACTTC.

Written as DNA, the CDR3 is TGCGCCAGCAGCCAAGATAGCGGGACCGGGGAGCTGTTTTTT. It encodes CASSQDSGTGELFF. The chain joins TRBV4-3 to TRBJ2-2; 7 bases line up with TRBD2. The CDR3 totals 14 residues. J gave up 5 bases and V 0 bases, and 0 bases lay outside the gene matches. Per germline, CDR1 LGHNA and CDR2 YSLEER.

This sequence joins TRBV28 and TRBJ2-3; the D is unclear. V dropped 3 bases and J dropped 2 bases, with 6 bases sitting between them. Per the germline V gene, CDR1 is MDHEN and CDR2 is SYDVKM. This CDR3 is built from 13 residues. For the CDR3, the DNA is TGTGCCAGCAGTTTTGGCCACACAGATACGCAGTATTTT. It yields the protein CASSFGHTDTQYF. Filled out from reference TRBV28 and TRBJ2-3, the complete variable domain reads DVKVTQSSRYLVKRTGEKVFLECVQDMDHENMFWYRQDPGLGLRLIYFSYDVKMKEKGDIPEGYSVSREKKERFSLILESASTNQTSMYLCASSFGHTDTQYFGPGTRLTVL.

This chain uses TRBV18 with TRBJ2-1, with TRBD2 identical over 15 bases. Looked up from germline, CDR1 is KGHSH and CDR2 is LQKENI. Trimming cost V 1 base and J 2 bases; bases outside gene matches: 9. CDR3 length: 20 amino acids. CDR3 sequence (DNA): TGTGCCAGCTCACCACTCGTCGGGACTAGCGGGGGGAATACCTACAATGAGCAGTTCTTC. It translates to CASSPLVGTSGGNTYNEQFF.

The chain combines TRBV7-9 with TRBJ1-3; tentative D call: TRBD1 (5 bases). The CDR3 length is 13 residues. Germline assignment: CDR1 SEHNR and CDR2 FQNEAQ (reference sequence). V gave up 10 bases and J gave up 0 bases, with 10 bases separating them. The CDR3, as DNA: TGTGCCACCCCGGGGGGCTCTGGAAACACCATATATTTT. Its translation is CATPGGSGNTIYF.

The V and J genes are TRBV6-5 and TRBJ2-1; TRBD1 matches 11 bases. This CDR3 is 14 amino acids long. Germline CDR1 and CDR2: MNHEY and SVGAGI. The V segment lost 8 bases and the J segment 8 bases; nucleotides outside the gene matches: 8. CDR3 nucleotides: TGTGCCAGCCGAGGACAGGGGGCGTGGGATGAGCAGTTCTTC. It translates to CASRGQGAWDEQFF.

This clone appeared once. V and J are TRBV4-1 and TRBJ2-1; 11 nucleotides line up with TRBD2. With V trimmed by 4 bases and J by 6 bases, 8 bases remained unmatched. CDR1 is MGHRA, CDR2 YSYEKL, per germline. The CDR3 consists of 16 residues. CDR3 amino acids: CASSRPGLAGVNEQFF. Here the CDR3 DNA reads TGCGCCAGCAGCCGGCCCGGACTAGCGGGTGTCAATGAGCAGTTCTTC.

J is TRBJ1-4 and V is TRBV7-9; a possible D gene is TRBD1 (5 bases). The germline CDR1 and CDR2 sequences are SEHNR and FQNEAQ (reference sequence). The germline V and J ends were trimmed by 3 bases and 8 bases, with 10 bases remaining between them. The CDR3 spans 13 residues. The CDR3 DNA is TGTGCCAGCAGCTTTGACAGTCACGAAAAACTGTTTTTT. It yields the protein CASSFDSHEKLFF.

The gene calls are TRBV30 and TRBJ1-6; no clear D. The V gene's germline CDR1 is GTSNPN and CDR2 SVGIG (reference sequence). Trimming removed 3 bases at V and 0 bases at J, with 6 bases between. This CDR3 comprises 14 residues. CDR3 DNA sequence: TGTGCCTGGAGGGCCAGCTCCTATAATTCACCCCTCCACTTT. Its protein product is CAWRASSYNSPLHF.

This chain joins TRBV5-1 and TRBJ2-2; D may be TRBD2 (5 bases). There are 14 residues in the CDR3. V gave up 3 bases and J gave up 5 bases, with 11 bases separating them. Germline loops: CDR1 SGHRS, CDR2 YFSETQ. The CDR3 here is CASSSVGSTGELFF. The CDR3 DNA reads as TGCGCCAGCAGCTCGGTTGGGAGTACCGGGGAGCTGTTTTTT.

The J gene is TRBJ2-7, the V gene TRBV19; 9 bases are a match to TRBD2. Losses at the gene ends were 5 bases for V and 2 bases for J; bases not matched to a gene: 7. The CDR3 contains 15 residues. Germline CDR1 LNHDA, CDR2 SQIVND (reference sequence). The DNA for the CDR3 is TGTGCCAGTAGTGGGCGGACTAGCGAGGCCTACGAGCAGTACTTC. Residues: CASSGRTSEAYEQYF.

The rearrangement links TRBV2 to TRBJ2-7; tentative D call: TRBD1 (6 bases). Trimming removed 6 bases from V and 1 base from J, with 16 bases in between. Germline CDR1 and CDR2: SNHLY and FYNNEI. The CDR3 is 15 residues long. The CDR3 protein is CASSTTGIGSYEQYF. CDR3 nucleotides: TGTGCCAGCAGCACTACAGGGATTGGTTCCTACGAGCAGTACTTC.

CDR3 region: CASSPGAYGYTF. The DNA for the CDR3 is TGTGCCAGCAGCCCAGGGGCCTATGGCTACACCTTC. The rearrangement uses TRBV11-2 and TRBJ1-2; a possible D gene is TRBD1 (6 bases). This CDR3 spans 12 amino acids. V was trimmed by 5 bases and J by 4 bases, leaving 8 bases between them. Looked up from germline, CDR1 is SGHAT and CDR2 is FQNNGV. The entire variable domain, with the rest obtained from reference TRBV11-2 and TRBJ1-2, is as follows: EAGVAQSPRYKIIEKRQSVAFWCNPISGHATLYWYQQILGQGPKLLIQFQNNGVVDDSQLPKDRFSAERLKGVDSTLKIQPAKLEDSAVYLCASSPGAYGYTFGSGTRLTVV.

The CDR3 loop reads CASSLEGRGGSYEQYF. CDR3 bases: TGCGCCAGCAGCTTGGAAGGGCGGGGGGGATCCTACGAGCAGTACTTC. This chain connects TRBV5-1 to TRBJ2-7; 9 bases map to TRBD2. The CDR3 extends over 16 amino acids. The germline gives CDR1 SGHRS, CDR2 YFSETQ. After removal of 0 bases from V and 1 base from J, the junction contained 5 bases not matched to a gene.

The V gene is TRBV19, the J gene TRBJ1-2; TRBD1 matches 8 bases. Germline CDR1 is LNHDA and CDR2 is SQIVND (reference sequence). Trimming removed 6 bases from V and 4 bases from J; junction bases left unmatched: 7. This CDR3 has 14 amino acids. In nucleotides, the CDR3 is TGTGCCAGTAGATCAGGGGGCCAAGGCTATGGCTACACCTTC. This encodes CASRSGGQGYGYTF. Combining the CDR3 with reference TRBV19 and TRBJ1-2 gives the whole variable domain DGGITQSPKYLFRKEGQNVTLSCEQNLNHDAMYWYRQDPGQGLRLIYYSQIVNDFQKGDIAEGYSVSREKKESFPLTVTSAQKNPTAFYLCASRSGGQGYGYTFGSGTRLTVV.

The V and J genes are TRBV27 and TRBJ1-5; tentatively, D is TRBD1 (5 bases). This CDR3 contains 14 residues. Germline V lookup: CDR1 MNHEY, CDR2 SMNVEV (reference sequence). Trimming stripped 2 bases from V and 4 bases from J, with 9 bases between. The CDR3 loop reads CASSLTGPNQPQHF. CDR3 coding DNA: TGTGCCAGCAGTTTAACAGGACCGAATCAGCCCCAGCATTTT.

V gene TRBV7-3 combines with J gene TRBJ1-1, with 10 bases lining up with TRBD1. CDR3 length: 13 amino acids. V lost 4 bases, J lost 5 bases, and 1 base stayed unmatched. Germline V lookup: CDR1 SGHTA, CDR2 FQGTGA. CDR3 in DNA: TGTGCCAGCAGCTGGGACAGGGGAACTGAAGCTTTCTTT. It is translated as CASSWDRGTEAFF.

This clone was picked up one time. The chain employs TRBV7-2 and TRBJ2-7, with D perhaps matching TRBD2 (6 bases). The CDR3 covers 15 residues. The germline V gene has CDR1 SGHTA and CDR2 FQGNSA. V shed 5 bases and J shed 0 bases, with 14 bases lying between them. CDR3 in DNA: TGTGCCAGCAGCCCAAGACTAGGGGCCTCCTACGAGCAGTACTTC. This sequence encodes CASSPRLGASYEQYF.

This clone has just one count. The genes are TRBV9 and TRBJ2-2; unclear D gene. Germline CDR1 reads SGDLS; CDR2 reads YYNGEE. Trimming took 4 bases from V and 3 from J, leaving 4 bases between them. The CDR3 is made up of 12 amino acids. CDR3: CASSHYTGELFF. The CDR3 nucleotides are TGTGCCAGCAGCCACTACACCGGGGAGCTGTTTTTT.

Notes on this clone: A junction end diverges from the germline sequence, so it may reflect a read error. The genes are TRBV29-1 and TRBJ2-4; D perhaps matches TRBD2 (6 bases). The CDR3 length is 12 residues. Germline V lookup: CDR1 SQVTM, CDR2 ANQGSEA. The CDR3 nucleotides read TGCAGCGTCGGGGAGGCCAAAAACAGTCAGTACTTC. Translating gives CSVGEAKNSQYF.

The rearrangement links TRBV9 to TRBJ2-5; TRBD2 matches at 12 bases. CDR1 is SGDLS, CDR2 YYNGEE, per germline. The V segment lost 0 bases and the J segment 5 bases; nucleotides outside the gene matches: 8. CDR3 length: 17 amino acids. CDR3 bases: TGTGCCAGCAGCGTAGGGCGACTAGCGGGAGCTCGGGAGACCCAGTACTTC. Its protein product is CASSVGRLAGARETQYF.

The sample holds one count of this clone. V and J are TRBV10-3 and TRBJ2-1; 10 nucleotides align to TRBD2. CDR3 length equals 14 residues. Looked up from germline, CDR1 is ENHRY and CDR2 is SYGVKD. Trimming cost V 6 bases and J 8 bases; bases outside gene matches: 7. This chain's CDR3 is CAISEQREGHEQFF. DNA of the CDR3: TGTGCCATCAGCGAACAGCGGGAGGGACATGAGCAGTTCTTC.

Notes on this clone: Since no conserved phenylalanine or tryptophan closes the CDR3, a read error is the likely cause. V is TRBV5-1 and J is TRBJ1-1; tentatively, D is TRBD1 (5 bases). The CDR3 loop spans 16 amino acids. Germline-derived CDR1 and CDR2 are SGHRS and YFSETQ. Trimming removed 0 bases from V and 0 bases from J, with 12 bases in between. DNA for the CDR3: TGCGCCAGCAGCTTGGGGCAGGGCAATCTGAACACTGAAGCTTTCTGT. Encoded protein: CASSLGQGNLNTEAFC.

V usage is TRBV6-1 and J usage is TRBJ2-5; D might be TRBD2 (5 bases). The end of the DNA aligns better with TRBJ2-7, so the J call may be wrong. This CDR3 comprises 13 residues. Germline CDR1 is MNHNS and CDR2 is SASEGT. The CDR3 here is CASSEPKSGEQYF. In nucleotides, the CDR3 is TGTGCCAGCAGTGAACCCAAGAGCGGCGAGCAGTACTTC.